These 25 T cell receptor beta chains were sequenced from one sample in a study of blood T cell repertoires in COVID-19. Profiled with immunoSEQ multiplex PCR; TCRdb holds only in-frame clones, not every one. The sample holds approximately 400,000 clones, around 88% seen once. Material: peripheral blood. All receptors derive from a woman aged 50 to 65 with COVID-19, enrolled during active disease.

The V and J genes are TRBV12-5 and TRBJ1-2, with 7 bases fitting TRBD1. CDR1 is LGHNT, CDR2 FRNRAP, per germline. This CDR3 is 14 amino acids long. The junction had 9 bases not matched to a gene; V was cut back by 9 bases and J by 2 bases. In nucleotides, the CDR3 is TGTGCTAGCAGCGGACAGGTCATGAACTATGGCTACACCTTC. As protein: CASSGQVMNYGYTF.

The rearrangement links TRBV21-1 to TRBJ1-5. TRBV21-1 is a pseudogene locus. This CDR3 comprises 11 residues. CDR3 coding DNA: TGTGCCAGCAGCCTCTATCAGCCCCAGCATTTT. Its protein product is CASSLYQPQHF.

This chain links TRBV19 with TRBJ2-2; 8 positions agree with TRBD1. The V segment lost 5 bases and the J segment 3 bases; nucleotides outside the gene matches: 14. This CDR3 is 18 amino acids long. Per germline, CDR1 LNHDA and CDR2 SQIVND (reference sequence). The CDR3 region is CASSAPPQDRAYTGELFF. The CDR3 DNA reads as TGTGCCAGTAGTGCCCCCCCTCAGGACAGGGCATACACCGGGGAGCTGTTTTTT.

This clone was seen a single time. The chain employs TRBV9 and TRBJ1-3; D uncertain. CDR3 length equals 15 residues. Germline CDR1 is SGDLS and CDR2 is YYNGEE. Trimming took 0 bases from V and 2 from J, leaving 9 bases between them. CDR3 DNA: TGTGCCAGCAGCGTAGGGTATAGTCCTGGAAACACCATATATTTT. This sequence encodes CASSVGYSPGNTIYF. Complete variable domain (other parts from reference TRBV9 and TRBJ1-3): DSGVTQTPKHLITATGQRVTLRCSPRSGDLSVYWYQQSLDQGLQFLIQYYNGEERAKGNILERFSAQQFPDLHSELNLSSLELGDSALYFCASSVGYSPGNTIYFGEGSWLTVV.

The CDR3 here is CASSVQVNTEAFF. Here the CDR3 DNA reads TGTGCCAGCAGCGTGCAGGTGAACACTGAAGCTTTCTTT. The chain couples TRBV9 to TRBJ1-1; D uncertain. CDR1 SGDLS and CDR2 YYNGEE come from the germline V gene. The CDR3 contains 13 residues. Trimming left V 2 bases short and J 0 bases short, with 5 bases between.

The chain is built from TRBV3-1 (or the pseudogene TRBV3-2) and TRBJ2-1, with no clear D. Germline CDR1 reads LGHDT; CDR2 reads YNNKEL (reference sequence). The CDR3 is 11 residues long. V lost 3 bases, J lost 10 bases, and 7 bases lay in between. CDR3 loop: CASSHALEQFF. Here the CDR3 DNA reads TGTGCCAGCAGCCATGCGCTGGAGCAGTTCTTC.

CDR3 amino acids: CAWSPGGGQVFF. CDR3 bases: TGTGCCTGGAGTCCCGGCGGGGGCCAGGTGTTCTTC. The V and J genes are TRBV30 and TRBJ2-1; maybe TRBD2 (7 bases). Germline CDR1 reads GTSNPN; CDR2 reads SVGIG (reference sequence). The CDR3 consists of 12 residues. The ends were cut back, 2 bases at V and 15 bases at J, with 17 bases in the middle.

This chain's CDR3 is CASSLAGGPTYEQYF. CDR3 nucleotides: TGCGCCAGCAGCCTAGCGGGGGGGCCTACCTACGAGCAGTACTTC. The chain is built from TRBV5-1 and TRBJ2-7, with 12 positions matching TRBD2. The CDR3 has 15 amino acids. Germline lookup yields CDR1 SGHRS and CDR2 YFSETQ. Unmatched junction bases numbered 4, after V lost 4 bases and J lost 2 bases.

This clone was picked up one time. The rearrangement uses TRBV3-1 (or the pseudogene TRBV3-2) and TRBJ1-2; tentative D call: TRBD1 (5 bases). The CDR3 length is 14 residues. Trimming took off 3 bases at V and 7 bases at J, with 15 bases between the two ends. Germline-derived CDR1 and CDR2 are LGHDT and YNNKEL (reference sequence). CDR3 sequence reads: CASSHKTPQGGYTF. The CDR3, as DNA: TGTGCCAGCAGCCATAAGACGCCCCAGGGTGGCTACACCTTC.

The V gene is TRBV30, the J gene TRBJ2-3; TRBD1 aligns across 7 bases. V was clipped by 2 bases and J by 1 base; unmatched bases: 9. Germline CDR1 reads GTSNPN; CDR2 reads SVGIG (reference sequence). This CDR3 region has 16 residues. CDR3 residues: CAWSLGTGDGTDTQYF. CDR3 nucleotide sequence: TGTGCCTGGAGTTTGGGCACAGGGGACGGCACAGATACGCAGTATTTT.

This chain uses TRBV19 with TRBJ1-2; no firm D call. V lost 3 bases and J 5 bases, leaving 7 bases between the germline ends. This CDR3 comprises 12 residues. Germline CDR1 LNHDA, CDR2 SQIVND (reference sequence). The CDR3 reads CASSMAGYGYTF. CDR3 coding DNA: TGTGCCAGTAGTATGGCGGGATATGGCTACACCTTC.

The chain recombines TRBV11-2 with TRBJ2-1; D uncertain. Deletions cut 3 bases from V and 7 bases from J, with 7 bases between. From germline, CDR1 is SGHAT and CDR2 FQNNGV. This CDR3 is 12 amino acids long. The CDR3 sequence: CASSFGLNEQFF. Written as DNA, the CDR3 is TGTGCCAGCAGCTTCGGGTTAAATGAGCAGTTCTTC. Variable domain in full (rest from reference TRBV11-2 and TRBJ2-1): EAGVAQSPRYKIIEKRQSVAFWCNPISGHATLYWYQQILGQGPKLLIQFQNNGVVDDSQLPKDRFSAERLKGVDSTLKIQPAKLEDSAVYLCASSFGLNEQFFGPGTRLTVL.

V gene TRBV24-1 combines with J gene TRBJ1-1; no clear D gene. CDR1 is KGHDR and CDR2 is SFDVKD in the germline V gene. The CDR3 length is 12 residues. V was shortened by 6 bases and J by 1 base, with 5 bases between the two germline ends. CDR3 bases: TGTGCCACCAGTACAGAGAACACTGAAGCTTTCTTT. It translates to CATSTENTEAFF.

The chain uses TRBV5-6 and TRBJ1-1; D remains unclear. CDR3 size: 17 residues. Looked up from germline, CDR1 is SGHDT and CDR2 is YYEEEE. V lost 4 bases to trimming and J lost 1 base, with 20 bases between them. CDR3 bases: TGTGCCAGCAGCCCCGGACGGCTCCAGCGGGGGAACACTGAAGCTTTCTTT. Translated, it gives CASSPGRLQRGNTEAFF.

The gene calls are TRBV19 and TRBJ2-1, with a weak D call TRBD2 (6 bases). This CDR3 has 13 residues. Germline CDR1 and CDR2: LNHDA and SQIVND (reference sequence). With 5 bases removed from V and 3 bases from J, the gap between germline ends came to 8 bases. In nucleotides, the CDR3 is TGTGCCAGTAGTCGGGGACTCTACAATGAGCAGTTCTTC. Translating gives CASSRGLYNEQFF.

The sample holds a few counts of this clone. This chain uses TRBV14 with TRBJ2-1; D remains ambiguous. This CDR3 has 18 amino acids. Germline V lookup: CDR1 SGHDN, CDR2 FVKESK. The germline V and J ends were trimmed by 1 base and 0 bases, with 16 bases remaining between them. CDR3 nucleotides: TGTGCCAGCAGCCAAGCGCCCTTCCACTCTCTCTCCTACAATGAGCAGTTCTTC. Amino acid sequence: CASSQAPFHSLSYNEQFF.

The V call is TRBV5-6, the J call TRBJ1-1; 10 positions agree with TRBD1. The V segment lost 0 bases and the J segment 11 bases; nucleotides outside the gene matches: 7. CDR1 is SGHDT and CDR2 is YYEEEE in the germline V gene. This CDR3 is built from 14 residues. CDR3: CASSLGGTGAEAFF. Here the CDR3 DNA reads TGTGCCAGCAGCTTGGGTGGGACAGGGGCGGAGGCTTTCTTT.

The chain recombines TRBV7-2 with TRBJ1-4; D is undetermined. CDR1 is SGHTA, CDR2 FQGNSA, per germline. The CDR3 is made up of 14 amino acids. Trimming cost V 1 base and J 8 bases, with 11 bases left between them. The chain's CDR3 is CASSLDRISEKLFF. CDR3 DNA: TGTGCCAGCAGCTTAGACCGTATTAGCGAAAAACTGTTTTTT.

The chain joins TRBV29-1 to TRBJ1-2, with 9 bases lining up with TRBD1. The germline V gene has CDR1 SQVTM and CDR2 ANQGSEA. The length of the CDR3 is 15 residues. The ends lost 7 bases at V and 4 bases at J; junction bases unmatched: 13. The CDR3 nucleotides read TGCAGCGACGACCCGGGACAGGGTAGGACCTATGGCTACACCTTC. The encoded protein is CSDDPGQGRTYGYTF.

The chain employs TRBV25-1 and TRBJ1-1; D is perhaps TRBD1 (5 bases). Between the trimmed V and J ends, which lost 6 bases and 5 bases, there was a span of 13 bases. The length of the CDR3 is 13 residues. Per germline, CDR1 MGHDK and CDR2 SYGVNS. The CDR3 here is CASRIGARTEAFF. The CDR3 DNA follows: TGTGCCAGCAGGATAGGGGCGCGGACTGAAGCTTTCTTT.

With respect to this clone: The same CDR3 is also encoded by other DNA sequences in this sample. The chain combines TRBV19 with TRBJ2-2; 11 bases agree with TRBD1. From germline, CDR1 is LNHDA and CDR2 SQIVND (reference sequence). The CDR3 length is 15 residues. V lost 5 bases and J lost 4; bases outside the gene matches: 3. The CDR3 reads CASSPGTGGTGELFF. The CDR3 DNA reads TGTGCCAGTAGTCCCGGGACAGGGGGCACCGGGGAGCTGTTTTTT.

This CDR3 is CASSLGGGTNTGELFF. DNA for the CDR3: TGTGCCAGCAGCTTAGGCGGGGGCACGAACACCGGGGAGCTGTTTTTT. This chain connects TRBV11-3 to TRBJ2-2; D perhaps matches TRBD2 (7 bases). This CDR3 contains 16 residues. CDR1 and CDR2 (germline): SGHNT, YENEEA. Trimming removed 1 base from V and 0 bases from J, with 9 bases in between.

V gene TRBV24-1 combines with J gene TRBJ2-3, with 8 bases aligning to TRBD1. Germline V gives CDR1 KGHDR, CDR2 SFDVKD. CDR3 size: 12 residues. Trimming cost V 3 bases and J 11 bases; bases outside gene matches: 3. The CDR3 sequence is CATSDKGTGQYF. Here the CDR3 DNA reads TGTGCCACCAGTGATAAGGGGACAGGGCAGTATTTT.

V usage is TRBV27 and J usage is TRBJ1-2; 8 positions agree with TRBD1. V shed 8 bases, J shed 7 bases, and the junction held 6 bases outside the gene matches. Germline V gene sequence: CDR1 MNHEY, CDR2 SMNVEV (reference sequence). This CDR3 is built from 12 residues. This chain's CDR3 is CASRQGATGYTF. CDR3 bases: TGTGCCAGCCGGCAGGGGGCGACTGGCTACACCTTC.

This clone has only a few counts. This chain uses TRBV3-1 (or the pseudogene TRBV3-2) with TRBJ1-1, with a possible D match to TRBD1 (6 bases). The germline gives CDR1 LGHDT, CDR2 YNNKEL (reference sequence). The CDR3 runs to 17 residues. Trimming cost V 0 bases and J 0 bases, with 14 bases left between them. In nucleotides, the CDR3 is TGTGCCAGCAGCCAAGAGGGGATCAGGGGAATGAACACTGAAGCTTTCTTT. This sequence encodes CASSQEGIRGMNTEAFF.